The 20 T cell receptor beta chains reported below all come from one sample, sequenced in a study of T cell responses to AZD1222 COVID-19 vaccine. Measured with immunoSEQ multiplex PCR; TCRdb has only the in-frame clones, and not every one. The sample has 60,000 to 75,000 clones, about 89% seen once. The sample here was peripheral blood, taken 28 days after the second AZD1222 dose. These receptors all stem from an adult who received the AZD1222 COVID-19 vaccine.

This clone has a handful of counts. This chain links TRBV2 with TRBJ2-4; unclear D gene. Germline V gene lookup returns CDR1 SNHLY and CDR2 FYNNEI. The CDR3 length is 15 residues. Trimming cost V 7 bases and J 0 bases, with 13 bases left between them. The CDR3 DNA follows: TGTGCCAGCAAACCTCCTACCTTAGCCAAAAACATTCAGTACTTC. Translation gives CASKPPTLAKNIQYF.

The CDR3 DNA reads as TGTGCCAGCAGTTACAGGGCCGGACAGGTGGGTTTCCAAGAGACCCAGTACTTC. This encodes CASSYRAGQVGFQETQYF. The chain has TRBV6-2 or TRBV6-3 and TRBJ2-5, with 7 bases lining up with TRBD1. In germline, CDR1 is MNHEY, CDR2 SVGEGT. This CDR3 spans 18 amino acids. V shed 2 bases, J shed 1 base, and the junction held 13 bases outside the gene matches.

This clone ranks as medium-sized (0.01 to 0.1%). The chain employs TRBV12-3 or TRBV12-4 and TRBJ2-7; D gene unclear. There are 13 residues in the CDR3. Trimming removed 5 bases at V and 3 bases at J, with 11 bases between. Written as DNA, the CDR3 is TGTGCCAGCAGTAGAGGACGGAGCTACGAGCAGTACTTC. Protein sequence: CASSRGRSYEQYF.

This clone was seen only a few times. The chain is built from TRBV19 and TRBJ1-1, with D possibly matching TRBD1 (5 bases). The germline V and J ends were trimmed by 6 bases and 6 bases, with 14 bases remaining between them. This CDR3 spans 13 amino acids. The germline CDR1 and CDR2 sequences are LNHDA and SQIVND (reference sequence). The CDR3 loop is CASSPRDRAEAFF. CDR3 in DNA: TGTGCCAGTAGCCCCAGGGATCGGGCTGAAGCTTTCTTT. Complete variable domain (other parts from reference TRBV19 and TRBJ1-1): DGGITQSPKYLFRKEGQNVTLSCEQNLNHDAMYWYRQDPGQGLRLIYYSQIVNDFQKGDIAEGYSVSREKKESFPLTVTSAQKNPTAFYLCASSPRDRAEAFFGQGTRLTVV.

CDR3 loop: CASNTGGMAEKLFF. Written as DNA, the CDR3 is TGTGCCAGCAACACGGGGGGGATGGCTGAAAAACTGTTTTTT. V and J are TRBV28 and TRBJ1-4; possibly TRBD1 for D (5 bases). Germline V gives CDR1 MDHEN, CDR2 SYDVKM. Trimming pared 7 bases from V and 7 bases from J, leaving 16 bases between. The CDR3 extends over 14 amino acids.

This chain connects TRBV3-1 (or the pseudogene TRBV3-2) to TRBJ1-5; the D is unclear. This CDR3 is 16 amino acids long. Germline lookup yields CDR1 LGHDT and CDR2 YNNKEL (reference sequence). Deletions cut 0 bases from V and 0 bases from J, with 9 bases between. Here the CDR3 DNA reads TGTGCCAGCAGCCAAGATGGAGGGTATAGCAATCAGCCCCAGCATTTT. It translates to CASSQDGGYSNQPQHF.

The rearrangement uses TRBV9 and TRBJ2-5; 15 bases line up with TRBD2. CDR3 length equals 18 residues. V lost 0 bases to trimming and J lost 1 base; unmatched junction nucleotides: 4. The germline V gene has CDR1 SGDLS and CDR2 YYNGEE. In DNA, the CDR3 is TGTGCCAGCAGCGTAGCTGGACTAGCGGGAGGGATCCAAGAGACCCAGTACTTC. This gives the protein CASSVAGLAGGIQETQYF.

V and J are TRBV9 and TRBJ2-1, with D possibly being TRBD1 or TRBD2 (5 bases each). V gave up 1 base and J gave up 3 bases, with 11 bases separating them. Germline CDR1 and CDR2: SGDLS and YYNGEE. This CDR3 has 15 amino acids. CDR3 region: CASSVMGRGYNEQFF. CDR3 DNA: TGTGCCAGCAGCGTAATGGGACGCGGCTACAATGAGCAGTTCTTC.

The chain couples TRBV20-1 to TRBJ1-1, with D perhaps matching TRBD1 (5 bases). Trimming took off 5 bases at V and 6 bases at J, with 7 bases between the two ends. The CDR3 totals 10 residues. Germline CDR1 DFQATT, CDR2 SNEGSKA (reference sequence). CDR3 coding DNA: TGCAGTGCTGGGGGGGCTGAAGCTTTCTTT. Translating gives CSAGGAEAFF.

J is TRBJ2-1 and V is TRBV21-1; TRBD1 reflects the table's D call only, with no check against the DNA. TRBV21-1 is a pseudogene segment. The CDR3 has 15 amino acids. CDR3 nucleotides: TGTGCCAGCATCCCCGGGACAAGCAATTCCAATGAGCAGTTCTTC. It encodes CASIPGTSNSNEQFF.

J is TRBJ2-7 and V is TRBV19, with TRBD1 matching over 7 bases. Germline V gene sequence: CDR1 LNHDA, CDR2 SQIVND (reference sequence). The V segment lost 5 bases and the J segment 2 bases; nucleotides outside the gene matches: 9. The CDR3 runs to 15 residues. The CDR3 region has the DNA TGTGCCAGTAGTCCGTACAGGGGAAAGGCCTACGAGCAGTACTTC. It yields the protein CASSPYRGKAYEQYF.

The CDR3 region is CASSFPRETEAFF. In DNA form, the CDR3 reads TGTGCCAGCAGCTTTCCCCGGGAGACTGAAGCTTTCTTT. The rearrangement uses TRBV7-9 and TRBJ1-1; no clear D gene. CDR3 length: 13 amino acids. V lost 3 bases and J lost 5, with 10 bases in between. Germline CDR1 is SEHNR and CDR2 is FQNEAQ (reference sequence).

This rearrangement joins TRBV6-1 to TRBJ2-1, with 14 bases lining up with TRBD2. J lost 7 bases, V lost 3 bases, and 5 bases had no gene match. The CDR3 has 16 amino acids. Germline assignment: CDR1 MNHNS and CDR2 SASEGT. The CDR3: CASSEGTSGRGNEQFF. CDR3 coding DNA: TGTGCCAGCAGTGAGGGGACTAGCGGGAGAGGTAATGAGCAGTTCTTC.

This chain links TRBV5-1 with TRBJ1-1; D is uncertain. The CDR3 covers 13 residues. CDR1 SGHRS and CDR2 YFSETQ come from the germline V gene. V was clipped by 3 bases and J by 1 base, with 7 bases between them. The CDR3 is CASSSPGNTEAFF. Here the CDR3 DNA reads TGCGCCAGCAGCTCCCCAGGGAACACTGAAGCTTTCTTT.

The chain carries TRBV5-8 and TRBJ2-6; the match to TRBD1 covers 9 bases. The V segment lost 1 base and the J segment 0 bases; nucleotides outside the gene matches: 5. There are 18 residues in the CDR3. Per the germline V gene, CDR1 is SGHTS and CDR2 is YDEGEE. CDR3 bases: TGTGCCAGCAGCTTGACAGGGGGCGCTTTCTCTGGGGCCAACGTCCTGACTTTC. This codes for CASSLTGGAFSGANVLTF.

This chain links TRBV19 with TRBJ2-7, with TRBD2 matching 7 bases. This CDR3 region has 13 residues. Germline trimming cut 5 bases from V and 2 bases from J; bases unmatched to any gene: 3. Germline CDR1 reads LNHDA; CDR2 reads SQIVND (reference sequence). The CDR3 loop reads CASSGLVPYEQYF. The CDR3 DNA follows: TGTGCCAGTAGTGGACTAGTTCCCTACGAGCAGTACTTC.

The DNA for the CDR3 is TGTGCCAGTATGCCGGGAGGGAACACCGGGGAGCTGTTTTTT. Translated, it gives CASMPGGNTGELFF. The V gene is TRBV19, the J gene TRBJ2-2; 7 bases map to TRBD2. Germline CDR1 is LNHDA and CDR2 is SQIVND (reference sequence). CDR3 length equals 14 residues. With 7 bases clipped from V and 1 base from J, the junction kept 3 bases outside the gene matches.

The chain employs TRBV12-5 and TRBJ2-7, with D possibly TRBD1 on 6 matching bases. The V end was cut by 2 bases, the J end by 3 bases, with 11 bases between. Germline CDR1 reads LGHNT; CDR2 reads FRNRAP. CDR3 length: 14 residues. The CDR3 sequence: CASGLPGQIYEQYF. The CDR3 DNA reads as TGTGCTAGTGGTTTGCCTGGACAGATCTACGAGCAGTACTTC.

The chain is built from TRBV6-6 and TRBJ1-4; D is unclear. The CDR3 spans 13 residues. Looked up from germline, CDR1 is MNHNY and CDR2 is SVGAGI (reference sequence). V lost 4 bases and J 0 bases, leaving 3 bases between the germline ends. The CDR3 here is CASSSTTNEKLFF. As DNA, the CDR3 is TGTGCCAGCAGTTCTACAACTAATGAAAAACTGTTTTTT.

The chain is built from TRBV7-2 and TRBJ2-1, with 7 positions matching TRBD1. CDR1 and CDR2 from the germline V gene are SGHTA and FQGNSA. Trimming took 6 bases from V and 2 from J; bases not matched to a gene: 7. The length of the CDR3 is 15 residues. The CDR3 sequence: CASRYDRDTYNEQFF. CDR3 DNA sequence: TGTGCCAGCAGGTATGACAGGGATACCTACAATGAGCAGTTCTTC.